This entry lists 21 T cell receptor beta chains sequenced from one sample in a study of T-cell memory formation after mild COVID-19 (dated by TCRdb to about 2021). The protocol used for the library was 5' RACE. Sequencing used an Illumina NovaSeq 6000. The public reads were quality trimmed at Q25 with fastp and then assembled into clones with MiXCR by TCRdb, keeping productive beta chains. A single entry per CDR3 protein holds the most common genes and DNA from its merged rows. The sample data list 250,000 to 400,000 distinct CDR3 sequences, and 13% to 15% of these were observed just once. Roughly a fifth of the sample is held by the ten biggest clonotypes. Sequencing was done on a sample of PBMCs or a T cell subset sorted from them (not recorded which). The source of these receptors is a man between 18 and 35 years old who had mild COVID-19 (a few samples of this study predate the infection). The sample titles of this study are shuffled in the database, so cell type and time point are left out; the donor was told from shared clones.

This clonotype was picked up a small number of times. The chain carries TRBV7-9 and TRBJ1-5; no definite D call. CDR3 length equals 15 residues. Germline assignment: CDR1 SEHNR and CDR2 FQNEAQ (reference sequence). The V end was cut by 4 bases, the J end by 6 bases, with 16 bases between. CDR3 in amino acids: CASSSSRLPGQPQHF. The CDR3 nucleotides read TGTGCCAGCAGCTCTAGCCGTTTGCCCGGTCAGCCCCAGCATTTT.

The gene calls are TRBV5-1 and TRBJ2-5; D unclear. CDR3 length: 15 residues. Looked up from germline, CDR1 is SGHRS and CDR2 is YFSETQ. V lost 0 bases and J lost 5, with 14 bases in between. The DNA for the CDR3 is TGCGCCAGCAGCTTGGAGGCAGGCGCCGGGGAGACCCAGTACTTC. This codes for CASSLEAGAGETQYF.

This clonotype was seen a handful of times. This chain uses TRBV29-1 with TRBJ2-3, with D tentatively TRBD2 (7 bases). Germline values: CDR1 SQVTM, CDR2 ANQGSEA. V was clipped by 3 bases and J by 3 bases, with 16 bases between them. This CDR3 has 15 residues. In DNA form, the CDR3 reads TGCAGCGTTGACAGGCCGGGGGGCCTGACAGATACGCAGTATTTT. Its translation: CSVDRPGGLTDTQYF.

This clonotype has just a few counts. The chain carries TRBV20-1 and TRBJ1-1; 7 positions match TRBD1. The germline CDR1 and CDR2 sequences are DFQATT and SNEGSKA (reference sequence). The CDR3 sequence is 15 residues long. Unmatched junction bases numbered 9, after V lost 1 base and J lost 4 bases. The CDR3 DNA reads TGCAGTGCTAGAGGAGGGACAGTTTCTGGCACTGAAGCTTTCTTT. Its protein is CSARGGTVSGTEAFF.

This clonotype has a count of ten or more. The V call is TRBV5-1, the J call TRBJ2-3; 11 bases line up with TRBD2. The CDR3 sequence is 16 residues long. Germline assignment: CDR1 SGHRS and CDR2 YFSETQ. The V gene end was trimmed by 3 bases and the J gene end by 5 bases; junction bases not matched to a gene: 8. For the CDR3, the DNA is TGCGCCAGCAGCTCTCTAGCGGGGGGCCCGGAAGATACGCAGTATTTT. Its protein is CASSSLAGGPEDTQYF.

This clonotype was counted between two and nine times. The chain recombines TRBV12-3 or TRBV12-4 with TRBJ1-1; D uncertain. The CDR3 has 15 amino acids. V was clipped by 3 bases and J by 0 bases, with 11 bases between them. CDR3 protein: CASSFGKIMNTEAFF. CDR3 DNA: TGTGCCAGCAGTTTCGGGAAAATCATGAACACTGAAGCTTTCTTT.

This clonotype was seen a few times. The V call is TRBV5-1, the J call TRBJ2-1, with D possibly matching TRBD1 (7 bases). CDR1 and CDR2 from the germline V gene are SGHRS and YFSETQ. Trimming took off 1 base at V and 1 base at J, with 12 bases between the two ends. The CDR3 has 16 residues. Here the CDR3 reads CASSLSPGGSYNEQFF. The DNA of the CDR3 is TGCGCCAGCAGCTTGAGTCCAGGGGGGTCCTACAATGAGCAGTTCTTC. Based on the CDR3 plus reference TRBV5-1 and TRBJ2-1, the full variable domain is KAGVTQTPRYLIKTRGQQVTLSCSPISGHRSVSWYQQTPGQGLQFLFEYFSETQRNKGNFPGRFSGRQFSNSRSEMNVSTLELGDSALYLCASSLSPGGSYNEQFFGPGTRLTVL.

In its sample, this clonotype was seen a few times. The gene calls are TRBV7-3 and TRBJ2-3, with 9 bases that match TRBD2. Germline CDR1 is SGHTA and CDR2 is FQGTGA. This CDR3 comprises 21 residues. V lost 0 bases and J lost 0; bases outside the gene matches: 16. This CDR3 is CASSLTPSGGLLVVSTDTQYF. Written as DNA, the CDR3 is TGTGCCAGCAGCTTAACTCCCAGCGGGGGGCTCCTCGTCGTAAGCACAGATACGCAGTATTTT.

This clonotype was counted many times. DNA of the CDR3: TGTGCCAGCAGCACGGATGGGGGCAGGGCCTCACCCCTCCACTTT. Translating gives CASSTDGGRASPLHF. The chain recombines TRBV9 with TRBJ1-6; D is possibly TRBD1 (6 bases). Trimming shortened V by 4 bases and J by 10 bases, and 18 bases separated the two germline ends. This CDR3 is built from 15 residues. Germline assignment: CDR1 SGDLS and CDR2 YYNGEE.

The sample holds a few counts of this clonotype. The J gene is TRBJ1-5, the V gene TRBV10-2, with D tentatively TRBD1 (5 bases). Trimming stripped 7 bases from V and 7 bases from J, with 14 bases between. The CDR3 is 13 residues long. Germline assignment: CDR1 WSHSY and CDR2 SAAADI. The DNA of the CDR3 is TGCGCCAGCACCGAAACAGGCGGGCAGCCCCAGCATTTT. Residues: CASTETGGQPQHF.

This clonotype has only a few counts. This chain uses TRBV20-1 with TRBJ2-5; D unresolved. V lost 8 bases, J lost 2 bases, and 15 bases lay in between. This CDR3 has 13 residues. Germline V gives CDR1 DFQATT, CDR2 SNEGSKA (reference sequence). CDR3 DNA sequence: TGCAGTCCTGAAATGGGCGGACAAGAGACCCAGTACTTC. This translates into CSPEMGGQETQYF.

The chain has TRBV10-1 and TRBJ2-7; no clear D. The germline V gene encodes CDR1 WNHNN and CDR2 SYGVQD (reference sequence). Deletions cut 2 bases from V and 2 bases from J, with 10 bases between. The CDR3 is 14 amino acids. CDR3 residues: CASSERVGTYEQYV. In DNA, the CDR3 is TGCGCCAGCAGTGAGAGGGTTGGGACCTACGAGCAGTACGTC.

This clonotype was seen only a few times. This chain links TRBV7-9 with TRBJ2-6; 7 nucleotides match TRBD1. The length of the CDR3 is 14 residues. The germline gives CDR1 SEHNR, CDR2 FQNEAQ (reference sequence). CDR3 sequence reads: CATGQKSGANVLTF. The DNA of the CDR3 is TGTGCGACAGGGCAAAAATCTGGGGCCAACGTCCTGACTTTC.

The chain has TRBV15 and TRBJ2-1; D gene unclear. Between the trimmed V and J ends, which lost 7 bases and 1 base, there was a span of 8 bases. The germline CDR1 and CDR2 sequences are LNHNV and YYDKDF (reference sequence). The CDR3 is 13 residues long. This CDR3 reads CATTGGSYNEQFF. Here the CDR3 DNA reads TGTGCCACCACTGGCGGATCCTACAATGAGCAGTTCTTC.

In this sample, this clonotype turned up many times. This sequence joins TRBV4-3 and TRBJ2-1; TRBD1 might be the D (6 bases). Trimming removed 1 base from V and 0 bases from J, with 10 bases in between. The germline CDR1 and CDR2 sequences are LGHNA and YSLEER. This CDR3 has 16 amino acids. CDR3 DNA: TGCGCCAGCAGCCAAGTTTGGGGGCCCTCCTACAATGAGCAGTTCTTC. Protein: CASSQVWGPSYNEQFF.

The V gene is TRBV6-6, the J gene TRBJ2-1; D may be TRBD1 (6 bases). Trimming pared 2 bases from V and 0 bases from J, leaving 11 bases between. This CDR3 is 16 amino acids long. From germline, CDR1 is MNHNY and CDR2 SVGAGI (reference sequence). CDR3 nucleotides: TGTGCCAGCAGTTACGAGGGGACAAGCTCCTACAATGAGCAGTTCTTC. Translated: CASSYEGTSSYNEQFF.

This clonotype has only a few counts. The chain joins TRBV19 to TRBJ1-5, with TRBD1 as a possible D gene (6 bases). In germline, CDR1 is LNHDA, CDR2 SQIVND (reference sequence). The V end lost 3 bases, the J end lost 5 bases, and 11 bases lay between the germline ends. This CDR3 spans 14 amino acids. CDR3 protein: CASSIYGQHQPQHF. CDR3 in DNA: TGTGCCAGTAGTATTTACGGACAGCATCAGCCCCAGCATTTT.

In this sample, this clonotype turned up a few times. CDR3 loop: CASSQPLVQETQYF. The CDR3 bases are TGTGCCAGCAGCCAACCCCTCGTCCAAGAGACCCAGTACTTC. The rearrangement links TRBV3-1 to TRBJ2-5; D remains unclear. Germline V gene lookup returns CDR1 LGHDT and CDR2 YNNKEL (reference sequence). CDR3 length equals 14 residues. Trimming removed 2 bases at V and 1 base at J, with 8 bases between.

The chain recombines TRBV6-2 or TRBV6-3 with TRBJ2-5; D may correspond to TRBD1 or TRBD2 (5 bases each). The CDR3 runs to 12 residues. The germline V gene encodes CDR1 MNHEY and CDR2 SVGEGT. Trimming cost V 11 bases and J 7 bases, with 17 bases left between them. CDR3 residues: CAATGADGTQYF. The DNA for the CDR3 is TGTGCCGCCACCGGGGCCGACGGGACCCAGTACTTC.

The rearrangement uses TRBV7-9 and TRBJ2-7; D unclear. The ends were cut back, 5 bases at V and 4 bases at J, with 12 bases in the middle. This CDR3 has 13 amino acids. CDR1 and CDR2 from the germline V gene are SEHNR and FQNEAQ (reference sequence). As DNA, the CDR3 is TGTGCCAGCAGCCCGCCTGGCCTGTACGAGCAGTACTTC. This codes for CASSPPGLYEQYF.

Written as DNA, the CDR3 is TGCAGCGCGTGGGGGAACGGGGAGACCCAGTACTTC. Protein: CSAWGNGETQYF. This chain joins TRBV20-1 and TRBJ2-5; D may correspond to TRBD1 or TRBD2 (5 bases each). Looked up from germline, CDR1 is DFQATT and CDR2 is SNEGSKA (reference sequence). The CDR3 is 12 residues long.